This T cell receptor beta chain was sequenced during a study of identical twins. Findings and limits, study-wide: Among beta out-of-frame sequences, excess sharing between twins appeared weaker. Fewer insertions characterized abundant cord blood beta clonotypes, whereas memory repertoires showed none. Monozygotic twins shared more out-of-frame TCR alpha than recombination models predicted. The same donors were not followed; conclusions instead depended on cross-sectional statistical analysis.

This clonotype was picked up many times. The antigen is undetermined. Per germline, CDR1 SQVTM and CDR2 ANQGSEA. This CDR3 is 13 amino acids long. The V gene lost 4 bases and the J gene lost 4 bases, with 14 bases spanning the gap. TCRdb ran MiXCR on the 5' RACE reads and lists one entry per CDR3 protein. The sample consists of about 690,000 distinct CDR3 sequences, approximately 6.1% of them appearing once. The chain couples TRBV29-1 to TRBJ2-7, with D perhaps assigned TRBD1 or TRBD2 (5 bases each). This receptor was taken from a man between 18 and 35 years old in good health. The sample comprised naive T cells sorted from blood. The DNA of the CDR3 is TGCAGCGTTGCGAGGGGCCTGGTTTACGAGCAGTACTTC. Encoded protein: CSVARGLVYEQYF.